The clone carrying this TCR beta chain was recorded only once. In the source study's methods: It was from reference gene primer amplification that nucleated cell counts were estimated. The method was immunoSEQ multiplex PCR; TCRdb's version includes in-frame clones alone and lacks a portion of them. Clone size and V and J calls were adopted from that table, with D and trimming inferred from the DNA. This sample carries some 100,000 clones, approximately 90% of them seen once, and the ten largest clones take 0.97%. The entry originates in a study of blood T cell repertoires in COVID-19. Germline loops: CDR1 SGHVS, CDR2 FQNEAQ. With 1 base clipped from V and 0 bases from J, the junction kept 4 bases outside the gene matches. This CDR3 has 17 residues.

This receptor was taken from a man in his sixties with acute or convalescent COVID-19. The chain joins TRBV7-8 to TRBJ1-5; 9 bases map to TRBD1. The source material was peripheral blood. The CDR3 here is CASSLGTGAYSNQPQHF. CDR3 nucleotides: TGTGCCAGCAGCTTAGGGACAGGGGCCTATAGCAATCAGCCCCAGCATTTT.